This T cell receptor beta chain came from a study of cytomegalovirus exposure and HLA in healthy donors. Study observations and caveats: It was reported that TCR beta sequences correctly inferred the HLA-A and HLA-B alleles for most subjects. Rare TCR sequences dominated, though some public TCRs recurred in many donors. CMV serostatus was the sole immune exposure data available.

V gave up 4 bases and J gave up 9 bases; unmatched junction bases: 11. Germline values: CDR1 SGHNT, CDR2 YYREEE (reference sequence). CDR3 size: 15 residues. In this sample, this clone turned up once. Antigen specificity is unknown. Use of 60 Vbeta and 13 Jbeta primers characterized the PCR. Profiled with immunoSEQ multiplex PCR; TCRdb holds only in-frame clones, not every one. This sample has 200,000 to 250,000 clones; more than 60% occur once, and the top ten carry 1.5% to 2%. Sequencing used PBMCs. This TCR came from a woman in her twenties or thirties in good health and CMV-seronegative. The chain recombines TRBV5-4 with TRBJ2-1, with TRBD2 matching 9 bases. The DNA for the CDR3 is TGTGCCAGCAGCCCCAGGGCTAGCGGGACGACTGAGCAGTTCTTC. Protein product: CASSPRASGTTEQFF.